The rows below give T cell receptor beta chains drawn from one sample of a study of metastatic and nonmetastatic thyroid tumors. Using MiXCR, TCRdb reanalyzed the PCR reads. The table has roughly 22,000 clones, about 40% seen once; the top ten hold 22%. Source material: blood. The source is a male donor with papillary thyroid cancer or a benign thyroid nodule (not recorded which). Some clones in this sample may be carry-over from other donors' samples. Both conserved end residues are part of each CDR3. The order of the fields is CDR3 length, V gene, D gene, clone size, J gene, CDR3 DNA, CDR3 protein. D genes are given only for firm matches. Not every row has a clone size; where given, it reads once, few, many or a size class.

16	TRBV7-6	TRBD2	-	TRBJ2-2	TGTGCCAGCAGCCTAGCCCTAGCGGGAGTAGCCGGGGAGCTGTTTTTT	CASSLALAGVAGELFF
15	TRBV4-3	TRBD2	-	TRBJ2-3	TGCGCCAGCAGCCATTCGGGACTAGTTCTAGATACGCAGTATTTT	CASSHSGLVLDTQYF
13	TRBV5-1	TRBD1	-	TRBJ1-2	TGCGCCAGCAGCTTGGTAGGGGGCCATGGCTACACCTTC	CASSLVGGHGYTF
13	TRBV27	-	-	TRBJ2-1	TGTGCCAGCAGTACCCGATCCTCCGATGAGCAGTTCTTC	CASSTRSSDEQFF
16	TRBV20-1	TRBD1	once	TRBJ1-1	TGCAGTGCTAGAAAAGACAGGGGGCGGCAGAACACTGAAGCTTTCTTT	CSARKDRGRQNTEAFF
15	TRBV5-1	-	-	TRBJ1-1	TGCGCCAGCAGCTTGGAGTGGGGGACGAACACTGAAGCTTTCTTT	CASSLEWGTNTEAFF
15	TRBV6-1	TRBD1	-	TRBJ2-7	TGTGCCAGCAGTGAGATCGGACAGGGGGCATACGAGCAGTACTTC	CASSEIGQGAYEQYF
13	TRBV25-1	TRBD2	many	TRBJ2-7	TGTGCCAGCAGGACACATGCCGGGGGGGAGCAGTACTTC	CASRTHAGGEQYF
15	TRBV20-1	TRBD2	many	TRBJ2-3	TGCAGTGCTAGGCCCTTTAGCGGGAGAGTTGATACGCAGTATTTT	CSARPFSGRVDTQYF
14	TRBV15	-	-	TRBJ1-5	TGTGCCACCAGCATAGCTATGGAAAATCAGCCCCAGCATTTT	CATSIAMENQPQHF
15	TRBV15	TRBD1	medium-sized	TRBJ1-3	TGTGCCACCAGCGGGACAGGATACTCTGGAAACACCATATATTTT	CATSGTGYSGNTIYF
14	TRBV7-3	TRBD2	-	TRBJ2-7	TGTGCCAGCAGCTATGGCGGGGGGAGAAACGAGCAGTACTTC	CASSYGGGRNEQYF
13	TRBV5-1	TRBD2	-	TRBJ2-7	TGCGCCAGCAGCTTGGGGACTAGCAACGAGCAGTACTTC	CASSLGTSNEQYF
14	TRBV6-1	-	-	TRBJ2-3	TGTGCCAGCACCTCCTGGGACGTCACAGATACGCAGTATTTT	CASTSWDVTDTQYF
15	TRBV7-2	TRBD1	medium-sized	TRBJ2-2	TGTGCCAGCAGCACCAGGGGGCATCTCGGCGGGGAGCTGTTTTTT	CASSTRGHLGGELFF
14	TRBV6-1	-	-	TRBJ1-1	TGTGCCAGCAACGGAAATACAGTGAACACTGAAGCTTTCTTT	CASNGNTVNTEAFF
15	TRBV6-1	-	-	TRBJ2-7	TGTGCCAGCAGTGCTGCAGGGGGGACTCCCTACGAGCAGTACTTC	CASSAAGGTPYEQYF
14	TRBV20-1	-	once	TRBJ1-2	TGCAGTGCTAGACAAAGCGAGGGTAACTATGGCTACACCTTC	CSARQSEGNYGYTF
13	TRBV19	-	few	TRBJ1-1	TGTGCCAGTAGTATCTTAGGGTACACTGAAGCTTTCTTT	CASSILGYTEAFF
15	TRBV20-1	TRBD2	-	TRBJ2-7	TGCAGTGCTTCATTTTTAGCGGGAGGACCCTACGAGCAGTACTTC	CSASFLAGGPYEQYF
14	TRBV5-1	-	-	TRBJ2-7	TGCGCCAGCAGCTTGATGGGGAGCTCCTACGAGCAGTACTTC	CASSLMGSSYEQYF
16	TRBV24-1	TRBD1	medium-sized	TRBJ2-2	TGTGCCACTAGTGCGACGGGACAGCGGATTGCCGGGGAGCTGTTTTTT	CATSATGQRIAGELFF
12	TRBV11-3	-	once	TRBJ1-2	TGTGCCAGCAGCTTTAGGGACACTCGACACACATTC	CASSFRDTRHTF
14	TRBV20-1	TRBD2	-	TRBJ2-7	TGCAGTGCCCCCCCACCCGGGAGGGGACACGAGCAGTACTTC	CSAPPPGRGHEQYF
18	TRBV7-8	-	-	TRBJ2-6	TGTGCCAGCAGCTTAGGGGGCAGGGGAAGGACTGGGGCCAACGTCCTGACTTTC	CASSLGGRGRTGANVLTF
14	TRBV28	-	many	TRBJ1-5	TGTGCCAGCAGTTTCCGCAGGGTTGGGCAGCCCCAGCATTTT	CASSFRRVGQPQHF
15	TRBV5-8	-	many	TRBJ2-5	TGTGCCAGCAGCTCCGGGACAAAACCTGAAGAGACCCAGTACTTC	CASSSGTKPEETQYF
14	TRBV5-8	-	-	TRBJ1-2	TGTGCCAGCAGCTTCGGGGGGCAGAGGGTTGTCTACACTTTC	CASSFGGQRVVYTF
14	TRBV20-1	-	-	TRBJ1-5	TGCAGTGCTAGATCCCCGGGGGCTAATCAGCCCCAGCATTTT	CSARSPGANQPQHF
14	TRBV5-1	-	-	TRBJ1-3	TGCGCCAGCAGCTGGGGTGGCACTGGAAACACCATATATTTT	CASSWGGTGNTIYF
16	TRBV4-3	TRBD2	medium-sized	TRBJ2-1	TGCGCCAGCAGCCAATCGGGGAGGGGCCTCTACAATGAGCAGTTCTTC	CASSQSGRGLYNEQFF
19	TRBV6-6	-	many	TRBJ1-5	TGTGCCAGCAGTTATAGGAACCCCAGGTCAGGGTATAGCAATCAGCCCCAGCATTTT	CASSYRNPRSGYSNQPQHF
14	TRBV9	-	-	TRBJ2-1	TGTGCCAGCAGTTCAAATGTCGGGTACAATGAGCAGTTCTTC	CASSSNVGYNEQFF
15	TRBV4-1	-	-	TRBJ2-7	TGCGCCAGCAGCCAAGCCGCAGGAACCCCCTACGAGCAGTACTTC	CASSQAAGTPYEQYF
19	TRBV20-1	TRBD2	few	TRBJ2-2	TGCAGTGCTAGAGATTACCGGGCTAGCGGGCGAGAGGCCACCGGGGAGCTGTTTTTT	CSARDYRASGREATGELFF
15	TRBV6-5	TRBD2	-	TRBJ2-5	TGTGCCAGCAGTTACTCGGGGGGGAGCGGGGAGACCCAGTACTTC	CASSYSGGSGETQYF
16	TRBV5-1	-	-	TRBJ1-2	TGCGCCAGCAGCTTGTACGAGGAGGGCCTGAACTATGGCTACACCTTC	CASSLYEEGLNYGYTF
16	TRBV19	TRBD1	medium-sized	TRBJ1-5	TGTGCCAGTAGTACGATAGACAGGGATTCGAATCAGCCCCAGCATTTT	CASSTIDRDSNQPQHF
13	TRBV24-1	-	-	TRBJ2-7	TGTGCCACCAGTGATTTTAACGACTACGAGCAGTACTTC	CATSDFNDYEQYF
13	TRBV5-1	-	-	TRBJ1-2	TGCGCCAGCACCCAATCGGGACACTATGGCTACACCTTC	CASTQSGHYGYTF
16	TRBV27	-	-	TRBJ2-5	TGTGCCAGCAGCCGAATCACCGGGACATACCAAGAGACCCAGTACTTC	CASSRITGTYQETQYF
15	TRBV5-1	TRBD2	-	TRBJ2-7	TGCGCCAGCAGCTTGTACGGGGCCGGGGGGTACGAGCAGTACTTC	CASSLYGAGGYEQYF
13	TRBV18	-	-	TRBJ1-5	TGTGCCAGCTCAATTCGCTATTTGGGGCCCCAGCATTTT	CASSIRYLGPQHF
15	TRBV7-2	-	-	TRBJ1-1	TGTGCCAGCAGCTTAGTCGGCCATGGGAACACTGAAGCTTTCTTT	CASSLVGHGNTEAFF
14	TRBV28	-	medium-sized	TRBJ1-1	TGTGCCAGCAGTTTAAGTCAGGGTATCCCTGAAGCTTTCTTT	CASSLSQGIPEAFF
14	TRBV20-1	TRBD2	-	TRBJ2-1	TGCAGTGCTAGACTAGCGGACATATACAATGAGCAGTTCTTC	CSARLADIYNEQFF
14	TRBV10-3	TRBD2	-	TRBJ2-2	TGTGCCATCAGTGGGCGGGGGAGCACCGGGGAGCTGTTTTTT	CAISGRGSTGELFF
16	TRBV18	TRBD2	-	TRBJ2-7	TGTGCCAGCTCACCTCCCGGGACTAGCGTCCTCTACGAGCAGTACTTC	CASSPPGTSVLYEQYF
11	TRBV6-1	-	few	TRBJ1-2	TGTGCCAGTGACTCCTCCTATGGCTACACCTTC	CASDSSYGYTF
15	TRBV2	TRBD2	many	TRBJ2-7	TGTGCCAGCAGGAAGGGGCGGGAGGGGGTCTACGAGCAGTACTTC	CASRKGREGVYEQYF
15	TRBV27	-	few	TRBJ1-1	TGTGCCAGCGGACCCTTGTCGACGGGGAACACTGAAGCTTTCTTT	CASGPLSTGNTEAFF
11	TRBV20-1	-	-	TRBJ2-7	TGCAGTGCTAGTGGCATTTACGAGCAGTACTTC	CSASGIYEQYF
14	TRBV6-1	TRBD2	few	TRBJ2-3	TGTGCCAGCAGTATGGGCGGGAGGGCCGATACGCAGTATTTT	CASSMGGRADTQYF
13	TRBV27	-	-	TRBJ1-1	TGTGCCAGCAGTCGCCCAGGGAACACTGAAGCTTTCTTT	CASSRPGNTEAFF
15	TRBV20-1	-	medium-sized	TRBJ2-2	TGCAGTGCTAGACAGGGAGGCTCGAACACCGGGGAGCTGTTTTTT	CSARQGGSNTGELFF
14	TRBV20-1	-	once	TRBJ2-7	TGCAGTGCTAGTGCAGTGACACCCTCCTACGAGCAGTACTTC	CSASAVTPSYEQYF
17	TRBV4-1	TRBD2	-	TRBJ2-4	TGCGCCAGCAGCCTAGCTGGGGGGGATTTAGCCAAAAACATTCAGTACTTC	CASSLAGGDLAKNIQYF